The next 22 T cell receptor beta chains were all read from a single sample in a study of cytomegalovirus exposure and HLA in healthy donors. With 60 Vbeta and 13 Jbeta primers, the PCR was carried out. The assay was immunoSEQ multiplex PCR, and TCRdb's table has in-frame clones only and misses some. The sample yields under 150,000 clones, around four fifths seen once. Material for sequencing was PBMCs. The origin of the receptors is a boy under 10 years old in good health and CMV-seronegative.

J is TRBJ1-1 and V is TRBV21-1; TRBD1 is the table's D call, not checked against the DNA. TRBV21-1 represents a pseudogene. The CDR3 consists of 18 residues. The CDR3 DNA reads as TGTGCCAGCAGCAACCAGAAAGAGAGGACAGCATCGAACACTGAAGCTTTCTTT. It specifies CASSNQKERTASNTEAFF.

The genes are TRBV6-6 and TRBJ1-2; 10 bases map to TRBD1. Germline values: CDR1 MNHNY, CDR2 SVGAGI (reference sequence). V lost 2 bases and J lost 6; bases outside the gene matches: 6. CDR3 length: 15 residues. The DNA of the CDR3 is TGTGCCAGCAGTTACCCGGACAGGGGGTATAATGGCTACACCTTC. As protein: CASSYPDRGYNGYTF.

This rearrangement joins TRBV19 to TRBJ1-5; D perhaps matches TRBD1 (6 bases). Germline V CDR1 and CDR2: LNHDA, SQIVND (reference sequence). The CDR3 runs 13 residues. The germline V and J ends were trimmed by 6 bases and 5 bases, with 11 bases remaining between them. Here the CDR3 DNA reads TGTGCCAGTAGCCCGGACAGTTATCAGCCCCAGCATTTT. Protein product: CASSPDSYQPQHF. The complete variable domain, with remaining parts taken from reference TRBV19 and TRBJ1-5, reads DGGITQSPKYLFRKEGQNVTLSCEQNLNHDAMYWYRQDPGQGLRLIYYSQIVNDFQKGDIAEGYSVSREKKESFPLTVTSAQKNPTAFYLCASSPDSYQPQHFGDGTRLSIL.

The chain employs TRBV27 and TRBJ2-7; D is perhaps TRBD1 (7 bases). The germline V gene has CDR1 MNHEY and CDR2 SMNVEV (reference sequence). V was clipped by 0 bases and J by 0 bases, with 18 bases between them. This CDR3 is 18 amino acids long. The DNA for the CDR3 is TGTGCCAGCAGTTTATCGAGGGAGGAGGGACAGCCCTCCTACGAGCAGTACGTC. This sequence encodes CASSLSREEGQPSYEQYV.

This clone is a singleton in its sample. At one boundary the junction diverges from the germline segment, which might be a read error. The V gene is TRBV19, the J gene TRBJ1-1; D is unclear. The CDR3 is 12 amino acids. The V gene's germline CDR1 is LNHDA and CDR2 SQIVND (reference sequence). CDR3 protein: CASSIVVSEMYF. The CDR3 DNA sequence: TGTGCCAGTAGTATAGTCGTCAGTGAAATGTACTTT.

This clone showed up just a few times. The rearrangement uses TRBV29-1 and TRBJ1-2, with D possibly TRBD1 on 5 matching bases. The CDR3 totals 14 residues. The germline V gene encodes CDR1 SQVTM and CDR2 ANQGSEA. The germline V and J ends were trimmed by 1 base and 7 bases, with 16 bases remaining between them. CDR3 sequence reads: CSVEGGMGQGGYTF. The CDR3 nucleotides are TGCAGCGTTGAAGGGGGAATGGGGCAGGGTGGCTACACCTTC.

The chain links TRBV4-1 to TRBJ2-2, with a possible D match to TRBD2 (5 bases). CDR1 and CDR2 from the germline V gene are MGHRA and YSYEKL. The V and J ends lost 1 base and 2 bases respectively, with 8 bases between them. CDR3 size: 15 residues. CDR3 bases: TGCGCCAGCAGCCAAGTGGACTTAAACACCGGGGAGCTGTTTTTT. This gives the protein CASSQVDLNTGELFF.

The chain couples TRBV5-1 to TRBJ1-1; TRBD1 aligns across 7 bases. Looked up from germline, CDR1 is SGHRS and CDR2 is YFSETQ. Trimming at V came to 4 bases and at J to 4 bases, leaving 7 bases not matched to a gene. CDR3 length: 14 residues. This CDR3 is CASSRQGESTEAFF. CDR3 sequence (DNA): TGCGCCAGCAGCCGACAGGGAGAAAGCACTGAAGCTTTCTTT.

In regard to this clone: The junction and the germline gene differ at one end; a read error may be behind it. This sequence joins TRBV5-4 and TRBJ2-5, with TRBD2 as a possible D gene (6 bases). The germline V gene encodes CDR1 SGHNT and CDR2 YYREEE (reference sequence). The CDR3 spans 13 residues. CDR3 region: CASSFTPTGVADF. The CDR3 region has the DNA TGTGCCAGCAGCTTTACGCCCACGGGGGTGGCTGACTTC.

This clone was observed a single time. The chain has TRBV10-3 and TRBJ2-3; TRBD2 agrees at 10 bases. The CDR3 has 17 amino acids. The junction had 7 bases not matched to a gene; V was cut back by 0 bases and J by 4 bases. Germline V gives CDR1 ENHRY, CDR2 SYGVKD. The CDR3 reads CAISESMASGSPDTQYF. The CDR3 bases are TGTGCCATCAGTGAGTCAATGGCTAGCGGGAGCCCAGATACGCAGTATTTT.

The rearrangement links TRBV29-1 to TRBJ2-2; D possibly corresponds to TRBD1 (6 bases). Between the trimmed V and J ends, which lost 8 bases and 1 base, there was a span of 11 bases. CDR3 length equals 13 residues. Germline loops: CDR1 SQVTM, CDR2 ANQGSEA. Here the CDR3 DNA reads TGCAGCCTAAAGGGACAGAACACCGGGGAGCTGTTTTTT. This encodes CSLKGQNTGELFF.

The chain carries TRBV19 and TRBJ2-1; TRBD2 matches at 10 bases. The trim removed 4 bases at V and 0 bases at J, leaving 12 bases unmatched. This CDR3 spans 19 amino acids. Per the germline V gene, CDR1 is LNHDA and CDR2 is SQIVND (reference sequence). The CDR3 DNA reads TGTGCCAGTAGTAAAAGGTTAGCGGGAGGACAAAACTCCTACAATGAGCAGTTCTTC. It specifies CASSKRLAGGQNSYNEQFF.

The V and J genes are TRBV9 and TRBJ2-3; 8 positions match TRBD2. The V and J ends lost 4 bases and 4 bases, in that order; junction bases with no gene match: 8. Germline values: CDR1 SGDLS, CDR2 YYNGEE. CDR3 size: 15 residues. The chain's CDR3 is CASSYPTGLADTQYF. The CDR3, as DNA: TGTGCCAGCAGCTACCCCACGGGACTAGCAGATACGCAGTATTTT.

This clone was counted only a few times. V usage is TRBV27 and J usage is TRBJ2-7; TRBD1 agrees at 8 bases. CDR1 and CDR2 from the germline V gene are MNHEY and SMNVEV (reference sequence). This CDR3 is built from 15 residues. V was pared by 6 bases and J by 2 bases, with 9 bases of the junction left unmatched. CDR3 sequence reads: CASRRWDRQTYEQYF. In nucleotides, the CDR3 is TGTGCCAGCAGACGTTGGGACAGGCAGACCTACGAGCAGTACTTC.

This rearrangement joins TRBV4-2 to TRBJ2-1; the D gene is possibly TRBD2 (6 bases). Germline V gives CDR1 LGHNA, CDR2 YNFKEQ. This CDR3 spans 15 amino acids. V was trimmed by 4 bases and J by 8 bases, leaving 18 bases between them. The CDR3 region has the DNA TGTGCCAGCAGCCTAGGGACTGGCACGAGCGATGAGCAGTTCTTC. Protein sequence: CASSLGTGTSDEQFF.

The gene calls are TRBV5-1 and TRBJ2-1, with D perhaps TRBD2 (7 bases). V was pared by 4 bases and J by 2 bases, with 19 bases between. The CDR3 is 17 residues long. Germline V lookup: CDR1 SGHRS, CDR2 YFSETQ. CDR3 loop: CASSPSAGDRTYNEQFF. The CDR3 coding sequence is TGCGCCAGCAGCCCCTCTGCGGGAGACAGGACCTACAATGAGCAGTTCTTC. Using reference TRBV5-1 and TRBJ2-1 for the parts outside the CDR3, the full variable domain is KAGVTQTPRYLIKTRGQQVTLSCSPISGHRSVSWYQQTPGQGLQFLFEYFSETQRNKGNFPGRFSGRQFSNSRSEMNVSTLELGDSALYLCASSPSAGDRTYNEQFFGPGTRLTVL.

The rearrangement links TRBV7-3 to TRBJ2-1, with TRBD1 as a possible D gene (7 bases). V was shortened by 2 bases and J by 9 bases, with 14 bases between the two germline ends. Per the germline V gene, CDR1 is SGHTA and CDR2 is FQGTGA. This CDR3 is built from 14 residues. For the CDR3, the DNA is TGTGCCAGCAGCTTATCAGGGGGGAGGACTGAGCAGTTCTTC. This gives the protein CASSLSGGRTEQFF.

On this clone: The sample contains more than one DNA sequence encoding this CDR3. The chain employs TRBV9 and TRBJ1-5; TRBD1 agrees at 11 bases. The CDR3 has 14 residues. The junction had 3 bases not matched to a gene; V was cut back by 4 bases and J by 6 bases. Germline V gene sequence: CDR1 SGDLS, CDR2 YYNGEE. The CDR3 is CASSTGTGGQPQHF. The CDR3 DNA is TGTGCCAGCAGCACCGGGACAGGGGGTCAGCCCCAGCATTTT.

The chain employs TRBV27 and TRBJ1-1, with D possibly TRBD1 on 6 matching bases. V lost 6 bases, J lost 4 bases, and 18 bases lay in between. Germline V gives CDR1 MNHEY, CDR2 SMNVEV (reference sequence). This CDR3 has 15 amino acids. For the CDR3, the DNA is TGTGCCAGCAGCTATAAACAGGGTTGGACCACTGAAGCTTTCTTT. Protein: CASSYKQGWTTEAFF.

The CDR3 sequence: CASSLMLWGGAWGEQFF. CDR3 sequence (DNA): TGTGCCAGCAGCTTAATGCTATGGGGGGGGGCCTGGGGTGAGCAGTTCTTC. The chain employs TRBV7-6 and TRBJ2-1; D is perhaps TRBD2 (7 bases). The V gene's germline CDR1 is SGHVS and CDR2 FNYEAQ. V lost 2 bases and J lost 9, with 23 bases in between. The CDR3 has 17 residues.

J is TRBJ1-2 and V is TRBV19, with D possibly TRBD1 on 5 matching bases. The CDR3 is 15 amino acids. Trimming removed 5 bases at V and 8 bases at J, with 21 bases between. Germline V gene data show CDR1 as LNHDA and CDR2 as SQIVND (reference sequence). Written as DNA, the CDR3 is TGTGCCAGTAGTCCGACCAGGGTTCTAAGGAAGGGCTACACCTTC. This sequence encodes CASSPTRVLRKGYTF.

The chain employs TRBV7-6 and TRBJ1-1; the match to TRBD1 covers 8 bases. Germline loops: CDR1 SGHVS, CDR2 FNYEAQ. The J segment lost 4 bases and the V segment lost 1 base, leaving 5 bases of the junction unmatched. There are 15 residues in the CDR3. In DNA form, the CDR3 reads TGTGCCAGCAGCTTAGGACAGGGGATCAGCACTGAAGCTTTCTTT. This translates into CASSLGQGISTEAFF.